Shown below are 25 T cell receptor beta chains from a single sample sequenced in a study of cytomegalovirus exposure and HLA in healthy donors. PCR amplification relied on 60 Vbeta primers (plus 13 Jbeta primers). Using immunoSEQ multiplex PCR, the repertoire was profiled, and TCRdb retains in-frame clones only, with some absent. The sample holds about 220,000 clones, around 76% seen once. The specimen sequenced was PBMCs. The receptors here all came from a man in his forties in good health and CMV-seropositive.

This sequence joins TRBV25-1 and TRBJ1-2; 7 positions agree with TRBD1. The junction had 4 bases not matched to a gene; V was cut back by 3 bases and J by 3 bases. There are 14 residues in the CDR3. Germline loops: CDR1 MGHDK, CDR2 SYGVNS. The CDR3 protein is CASSETGTYYGYTF. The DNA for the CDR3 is TGTGCCAGCAGTGAGACAGGGACTTACTATGGCTACACCTTC.

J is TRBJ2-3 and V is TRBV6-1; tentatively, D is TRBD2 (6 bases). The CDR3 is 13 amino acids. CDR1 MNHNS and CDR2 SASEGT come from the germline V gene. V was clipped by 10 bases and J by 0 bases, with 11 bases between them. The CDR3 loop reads CATTLASTDTQYF. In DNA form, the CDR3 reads TGTGCCACTACTCTAGCGAGCACAGATACGCAGTATTTT.

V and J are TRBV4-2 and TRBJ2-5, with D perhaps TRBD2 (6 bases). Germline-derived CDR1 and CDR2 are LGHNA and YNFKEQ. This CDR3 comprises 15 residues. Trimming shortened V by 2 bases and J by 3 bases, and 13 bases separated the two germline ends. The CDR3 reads CASSQQPGAKETQYF. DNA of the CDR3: TGTGCCAGCAGCCAACAGCCGGGAGCAAAAGAGACCCAGTACTTC.

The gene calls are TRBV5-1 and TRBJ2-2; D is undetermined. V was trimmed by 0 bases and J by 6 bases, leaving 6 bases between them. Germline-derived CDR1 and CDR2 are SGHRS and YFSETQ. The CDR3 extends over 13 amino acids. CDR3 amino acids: CASSLALAGELFF. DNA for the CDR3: TGCGCCAGCAGCTTGGCGCTAGCCGGGGAGCTGTTTTTT.

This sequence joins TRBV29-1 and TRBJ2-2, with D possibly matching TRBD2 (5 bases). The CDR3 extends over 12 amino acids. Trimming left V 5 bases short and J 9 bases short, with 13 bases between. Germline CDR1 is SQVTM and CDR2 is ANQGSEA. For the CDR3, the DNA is TGCAGCGTTTGCACTAGTTCCTGGGAGCTGTTTTTT. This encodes CSVCTSSWELFF.

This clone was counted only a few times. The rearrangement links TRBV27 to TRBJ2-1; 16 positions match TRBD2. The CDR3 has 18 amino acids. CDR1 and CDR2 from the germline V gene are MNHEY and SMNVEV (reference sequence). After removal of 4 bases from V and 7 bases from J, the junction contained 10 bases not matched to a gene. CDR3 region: CASSSPPGLAGGPNEQFF. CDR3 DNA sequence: TGTGCCAGCAGTTCACCTCCGGGACTAGCGGGAGGGCCTAATGAGCAGTTCTTC.

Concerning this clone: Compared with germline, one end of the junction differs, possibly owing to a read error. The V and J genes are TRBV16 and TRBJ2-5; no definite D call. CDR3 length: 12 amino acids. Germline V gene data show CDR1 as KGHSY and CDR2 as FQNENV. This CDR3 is CASSQSMETQYF. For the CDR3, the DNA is TGTGCCAGCAGCCAATCGATGGAGACCCAATACTTC.

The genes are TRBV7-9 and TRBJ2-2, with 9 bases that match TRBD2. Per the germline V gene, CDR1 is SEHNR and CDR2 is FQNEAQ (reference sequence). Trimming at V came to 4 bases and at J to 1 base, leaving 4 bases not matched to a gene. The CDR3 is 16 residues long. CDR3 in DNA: TGTGCCAGCAGCTCCTGGACTAGCGAGAACACCGGGGAGCTGTTTTTT. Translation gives CASSSWTSENTGELFF.

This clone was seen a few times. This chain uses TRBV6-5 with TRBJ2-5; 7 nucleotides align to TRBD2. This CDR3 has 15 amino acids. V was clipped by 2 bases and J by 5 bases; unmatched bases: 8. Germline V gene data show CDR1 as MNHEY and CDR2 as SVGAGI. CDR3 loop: CASSYGGSRTETQYF. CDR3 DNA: TGTGCCAGCAGTTACGGCGGGAGTAGAACGGAGACCCAGTACTTC.

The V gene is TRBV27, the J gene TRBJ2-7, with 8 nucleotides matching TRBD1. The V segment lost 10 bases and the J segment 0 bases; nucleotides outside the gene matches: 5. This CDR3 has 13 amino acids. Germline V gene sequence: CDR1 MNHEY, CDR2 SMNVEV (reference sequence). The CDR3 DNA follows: TGTGCCACCTGGACAGGGAGCTCCTACGAGCAGTACTTC. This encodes CATWTGSSYEQYF.

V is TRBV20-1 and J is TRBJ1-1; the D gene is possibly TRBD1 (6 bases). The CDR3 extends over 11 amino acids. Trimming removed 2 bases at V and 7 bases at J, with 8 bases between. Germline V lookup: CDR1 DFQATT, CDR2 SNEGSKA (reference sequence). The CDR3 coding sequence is TGCAGTGCTAGACAGGGGTTTGAAGCTTTCTTT. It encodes CSARQGFEAFF.

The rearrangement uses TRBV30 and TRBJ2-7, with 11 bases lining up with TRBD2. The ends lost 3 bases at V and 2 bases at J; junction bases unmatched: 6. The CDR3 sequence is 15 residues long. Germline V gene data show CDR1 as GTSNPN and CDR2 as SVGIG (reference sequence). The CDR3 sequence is CAWRQSSGGTYEQYF. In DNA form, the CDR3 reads TGTGCCTGGAGACAATCTAGCGGGGGGACCTACGAGCAGTACTTC.

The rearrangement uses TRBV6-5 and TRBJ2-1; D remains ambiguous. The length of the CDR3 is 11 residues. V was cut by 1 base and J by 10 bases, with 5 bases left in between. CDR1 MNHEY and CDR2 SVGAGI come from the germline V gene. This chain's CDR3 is CASSYLREQFF. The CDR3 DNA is TGTGCCAGCAGTTACTTGCGGGAGCAGTTCTTC.

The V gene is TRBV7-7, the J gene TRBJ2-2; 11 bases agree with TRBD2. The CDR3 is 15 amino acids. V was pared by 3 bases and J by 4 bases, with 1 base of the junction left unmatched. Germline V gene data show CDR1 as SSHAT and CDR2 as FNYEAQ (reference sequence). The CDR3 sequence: CASSLTSGITGELFF. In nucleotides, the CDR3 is TGTGCCAGCAGCTTGACTAGCGGGATCACCGGGGAGCTGTTTTTT.

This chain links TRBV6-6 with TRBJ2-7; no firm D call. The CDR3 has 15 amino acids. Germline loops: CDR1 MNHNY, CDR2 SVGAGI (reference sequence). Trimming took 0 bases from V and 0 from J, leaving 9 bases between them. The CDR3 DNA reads TGTGCCAGCAGTTACTCTGGCGGTAGCTCCTACGAGCAGTACGTC. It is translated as CASSYSGGSSYEQYV.

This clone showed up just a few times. CDR3 nucleotides: TGTGCCAGCAGCTTATCAGGGGCTGATGAAAAACTGTTTTTT. Translated, it gives CASSLSGADEKLFF. The rearrangement links TRBV7-9 to TRBJ1-4; tentatively, D is TRBD1 (6 bases). The CDR3 extends over 14 amino acids. The V gene lost 2 bases and the J gene lost 6 bases, with 10 bases spanning the gap. From germline, CDR1 is SEHNR and CDR2 FQNEAQ (reference sequence).

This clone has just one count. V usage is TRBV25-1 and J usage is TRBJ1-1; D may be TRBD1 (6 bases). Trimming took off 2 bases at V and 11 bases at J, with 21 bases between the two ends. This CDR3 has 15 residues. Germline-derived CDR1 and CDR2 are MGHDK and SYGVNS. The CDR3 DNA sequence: TGTGCCAGCAGTGAACCGGTCGGGGGGGGCCGGATCGCTTTCTTT. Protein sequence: CASSEPVGGGRIAFF. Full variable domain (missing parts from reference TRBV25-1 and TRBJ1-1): EADIYQTPRYLVIGTGKKITLECSQTMGHDKMYWYQQDPGMELHLIHYSYGVNSTEKGDLSSESTVSRIRTEHFPLTLESARPSHTSQYLCASSEPVGGGRIAFFGQGTRLTVV.

The DNA for the CDR3 is TGTGCCAGCAGCCCGGGAGGGGCCTACGAGCAGTACTTC. Its protein product is CASSPGGAYEQYF. The chain couples TRBV11-3 to TRBJ2-7; the match to TRBD2 covers 8 bases. The CDR3 length is 13 residues. J gave up 2 bases and V 5 bases, and 2 bases lay outside the gene matches. Germline assignment: CDR1 SGHNT and CDR2 YENEEA.

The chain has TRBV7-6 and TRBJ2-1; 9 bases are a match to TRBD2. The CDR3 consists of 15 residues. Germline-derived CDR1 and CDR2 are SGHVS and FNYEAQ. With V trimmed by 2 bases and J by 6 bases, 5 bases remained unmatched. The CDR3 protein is CASSLLAGRINEQFF. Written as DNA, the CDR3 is TGTGCCAGCAGCTTACTAGCGGGAAGGATCAATGAGCAGTTCTTC.

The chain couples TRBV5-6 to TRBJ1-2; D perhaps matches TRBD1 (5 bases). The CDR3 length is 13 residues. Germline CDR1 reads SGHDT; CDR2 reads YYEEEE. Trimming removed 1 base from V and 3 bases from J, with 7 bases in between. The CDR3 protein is CASSLSRDYGYTF. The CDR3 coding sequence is TGTGCCAGCAGCTTGAGCAGGGACTATGGCTACACCTTC.

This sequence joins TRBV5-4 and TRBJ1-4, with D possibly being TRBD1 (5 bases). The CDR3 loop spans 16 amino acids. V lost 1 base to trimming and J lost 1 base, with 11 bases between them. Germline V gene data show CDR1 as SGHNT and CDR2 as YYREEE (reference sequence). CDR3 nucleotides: TGTGCCAGCAGCTTGTGGGGGGAGGGAACTAATGAAAAACTGTTTTTT. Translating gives CASSLWGEGTNEKLFF.

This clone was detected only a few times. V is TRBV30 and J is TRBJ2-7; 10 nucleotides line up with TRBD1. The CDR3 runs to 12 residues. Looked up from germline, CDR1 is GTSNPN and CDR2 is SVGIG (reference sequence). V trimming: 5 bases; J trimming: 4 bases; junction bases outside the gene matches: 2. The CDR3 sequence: CAWEGQGYEQYF. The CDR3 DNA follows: TGTGCCTGGGAGGGACAGGGGTACGAGCAGTACTTC.

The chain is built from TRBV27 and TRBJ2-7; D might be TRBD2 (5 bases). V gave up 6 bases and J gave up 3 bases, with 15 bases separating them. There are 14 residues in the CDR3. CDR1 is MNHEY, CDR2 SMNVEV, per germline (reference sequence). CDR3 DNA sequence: TGTGCCAGCAGCCCCCGGGGATCCCACTACGAGCAGTACTTC. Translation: CASSPRGSHYEQYF.

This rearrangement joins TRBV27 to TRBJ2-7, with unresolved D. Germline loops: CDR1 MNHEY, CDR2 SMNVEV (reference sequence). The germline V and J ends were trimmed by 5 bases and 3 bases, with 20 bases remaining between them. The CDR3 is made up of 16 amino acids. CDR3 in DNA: TGTGCCAGCAGTCCCGCCTCTAGTTTGTCATTCTACGAGCAGTACTTC. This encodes CASSPASSLSFYEQYF.

CDR3 sequence: CASSQETGRALEQFF. The CDR3 DNA reads TGCGCCAGCAGCCAAGAGACCGGGAGGGCCCTTGAGCAGTTCTTC. The V gene is TRBV4-1, the J gene TRBJ2-1, with 8 bases matching TRBD2. V lost 0 bases to trimming and J lost 9 bases; unmatched junction nucleotides: 7. This CDR3 comprises 15 residues. The germline V gene encodes CDR1 MGHRA and CDR2 YSYEKL.